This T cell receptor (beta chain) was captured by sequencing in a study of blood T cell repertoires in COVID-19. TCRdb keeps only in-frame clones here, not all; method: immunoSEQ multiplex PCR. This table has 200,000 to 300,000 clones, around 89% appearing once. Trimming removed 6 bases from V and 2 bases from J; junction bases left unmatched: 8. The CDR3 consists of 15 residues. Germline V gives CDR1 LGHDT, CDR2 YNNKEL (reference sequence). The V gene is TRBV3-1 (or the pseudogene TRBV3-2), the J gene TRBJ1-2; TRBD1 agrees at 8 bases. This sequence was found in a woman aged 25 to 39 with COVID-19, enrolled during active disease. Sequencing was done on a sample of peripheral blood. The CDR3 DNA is TGTGCCAGCAGTCCCCGGGACAGGATGAACTATGGCTACACCTTC. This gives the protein CASSPRDRMNYGYTF.